The rows below give T cell receptor beta chains drawn from one sample of a study of shared clonotypes between healthy human individuals. Only in-frame clones appear in the TCRdb table, and some are missing; sequencing was by immunoSEQ multiplex PCR. The repertoire holds some 2 million clones, over 85% seen once, with around 1.1% in the top ten. Input material: naive CD8+ T cells sorted from blood. The receptor set was obtained from a man aged 18 to 30 in good health. The CDR3 runs from the conserved cysteine through the conserved F or W. D genes are given only for firm matches. Rows may omit the clone size; those that give it use once, few, many or a size class.

NA	TRBJ2-7	NA	TRBV6-1	CASSEAWTATYEQYF	TGTGCCAGCAGTGAAGCGTGGACGGCAACCTACGAGCAGTACTTC
TRBD1	TRBJ1-2	NA	TRBV28	CASSEDRFSNYGYTF	TGTGCCAGCAGCGAGGACAGGTTTTCTAACTATGGCTACACCTTC
TRBD2	TRBJ2-7	NA	TRBV30	CAWSVTSGRYEQYF	TGTGCCTGGAGTGTGACTAGCGGGAGATACGAGCAGTACTTC
NA	TRBJ1-1	once	TRBV4-3	CASSQDEGLGNTEAFF	TGCGCCAGCAGCCAAGATGAGGGGCTGGGTAACACTGAAGCTTTCTTT
TRBD2	TRBJ2-5	NA	TRBV2	CASSGTSGRWETQYF	TGTGCCAGCAGTGGGACTAGCGGGAGGTGGGAGACCCAGTACTTC
TRBD2	TRBJ2-2	NA	TRBV30	CAWGREDTGELFF	TGTGCCTGGGGGCGGGAGGACACCGGGGAGCTGTTTTTT
NA	TRBJ2-7	NA	TRBV29-1	CSVASGEYEQYF	TGCAGCGTTGCAAGTGGCGAATACGAGCAGTACTTC
NA	TRBJ1-2	NA	TRBV4-1	CASSQDLRAGDGYTF	TGCGCCAGCAGCCAAGATCTTAGGGCAGGGGATGGCTACACCTTC
NA	TRBJ2-1	NA	TRBV6-5	CASSPGTYNEQFF	TGTGCCAGCAGTCCAGGGACCTACAATGAGCAGTTCTTC
TRBD2	TRBJ2-7	NA	TRBV5-4	CASSFDEGGPYEQYF	TGTGCCAGCAGCTTTGATGAGGGAGGGCCATACGAGCAGTACTTC
NA	TRBJ2-5	NA	TRBV13	CASSPERETQYF	TGTGCCAGCAGCCCTGAGCGAGAGACCCAGTACTTC
NA	TRBJ2-5	NA	TRBV10-1	CASVEGQETQYF	TGCGCCAGTGTCGAGGGCCAAGAGACCCAGTACTTC
NA	TRBJ2-7	NA	TRBV7-6	CASSSSGFTDEQYF	TGTGCCAGCAGCTCGAGCGGGTTCACCGACGAGCAGTACTTC
TRBD2	TRBJ2-7	NA	TRBV7-9	CASSSSSGLGNEQYF	TGTGCCAGCTCTTCTTCTTCGGGACTAGGGAACGAGCAGTACTTC
NA	TRBJ1-1	NA	TRBV5-4	CASSLVGTENTEAFF	TGTGCCAGCAGCTTGGTCGGGACGGAGAACACTGAAGCTTTCTTT
NA	TRBJ2-3	NA	TRBV7-9	CASSQITADTQYF	TGTGCCAGCAGCCAAATCACGGCTGATACGCAGTATTTT
TRBD1	TRBJ1-4	NA	TRBV27	CASSGAGTGGEKLFF	TGTGCCAGCTCTGGGGCCGGGACAGGGGGAGAAAAACTGTTTTTT
NA	TRBJ2-7	NA	TRBV6-1	CASSDRLSDYEQYF	TGTGCCAGCAGTGATCGGTTATCAGACTACGAGCAGTACTTC
TRBD1	TRBJ2-7	NA	TRBV4-1	CASSHPGQEVEQYF	TGCGCCAGCAGCCATCCGGGACAGGAGGTCGAGCAGTACTTC
NA	TRBJ2-1	NA	TRBV4-1	CASSHSSNEQFF	TGCGCCAGCAGCCACTCCAGTAATGAGCAGTTCTTC
NA	TRBJ2-2	NA	TRBV7-7	CASSLRGPNTGELFF	TGTGCTAGCAGCTTGCGGGGACCGAACACCGGGGAGCTGTTTTTT
TRBD1	TRBJ1-2	NA	TRBV28	CASSPRQGRYGYTF	TGTGCCAGCAGCCCTAGACAGGGGCGCTATGGCTACACCTTC
TRBD1	TRBJ2-1	NA	TRBV7-6	CASSQPPAGGSYNEQFF	TGTGCCAGCAGCCAACCCCCAGCAGGGGGCTCCTACAATGAGCAGTTCTTC
TRBD1	TRBJ1-1	NA	TRBV7-6	CASSLRDSSAAFF	TGTGCCAGCAGCCTGCGGGACAGTTCAGCGGCTTTCTTT
NA	TRBJ2-7	NA	TRBV6-5	CASKEGQGLYEQYF	TGTGCCAGCAAAGAGGGGCAGGGGTTATACGAGCAGTACTTC
TRBD1	TRBJ2-7	NA	TRBV9	CASSGQDSYEQYF	TGTGCCAGCAGTGGACAGGACTCCTACGAGCAGTACTTC
NA	TRBJ1-2	once	TRBV6-5	CASSPGGYGYTF	TGTGCCAGCAGCCCGGGAGGATATGGCTACACCTTC
NA	TRBJ1-1	NA	TRBV6-6	CASSYSFGTEAFF	TGTGCCAGCAGTTACTCGTTTGGCACTGAAGCTTTCTTT
TRBD1	TRBJ1-2	NA	TRBV4-1	CASSPFTGGAGYTF	TGCGCCAGCAGCCCCTTCACAGGGGGCGCGGGCTACACCTTC
NA	TRBJ1-1	NA	TRBV6-6	CASSYRVDNTEAFF	TGTGCCAGCAGTTACAGGGTCGATAACACTGAAGCTTTCTTT
TRBD1	TRBJ1-1	NA	TRBV5-1	CASSLRGQSGPHTEAFF	TGCGCCAGCAGCTTGAGGGGACAGTCTGGACCTCACACTGAAGCTTTCTTT
NA	TRBJ2-6	NA	TRBV28	CASSPKSPATGANVLTF	TGTGCCAGCAGTCCGAAAAGCCCCGCGACTGGGGCCAACGTCCTGACTTTC
NA	TRBJ1-1	NA	TRBV6-1	CASSDRLTNTEAFF	TGTGCCAGCAGCGACAGGCTAACGAACACTGAAGCTTTCTTT
NA	TRBJ2-3	NA	TRBV6-6	CAANPGGDTQYF	TGTGCCGCTAATCCAGGAGGAGATACGCAGTATTTT
NA	TRBJ1-2	once	TRBV14	CASSQDAEWDYGYTF	TGTGCCAGCAGCCAAGATGCGGAGTGGGACTATGGCTACACCTTC
NA	TRBJ2-7	NA	TRBV2	CASSDQGLEKQYF	TGTGCCAGCAGTGATCAGGGGCTCGAGAAACAGTACTTC
NA	TRBJ1-2	NA	TRBV5-6	CASSSSGLDGYTF	TGTGCCAGCAGCTCTTCCGGTTTGGATGGCTACACCTTC
NA	TRBJ1-3	NA	TRBV5-1	CASSLEPIISDTIYF	TGCGCCAGCAGCTTGGAACCTATAATATCTGACACCATATATTTT
TRBD2	TRBJ2-1	NA	TRBV11-2	CASSLRSGRNEQFF	TGTGCCAGCAGCTTACGTAGCGGGAGGAATGAGCAGTTCTTC
TRBD1	TRBJ2-5	NA	TRBV5-1	CASSREAGGGTQYF	TGCGCCAGCAGTCGAGAGGCAGGGGGTGGGACCCAGTACTTC
NA	TRBJ1-1	NA	TRBV30	CAWSRTWDTEAFF	TGTGCCTGGAGTCGTACTTGGGACACTGAAGCTTTCTTT
TRBD1	TRBJ2-3	NA	TRBV29-1	CSVEEGTGGADTQYF	TGCAGCGTTGAAGAAGGGACAGGGGGCGCAGATACGCAGTATTTT
NA	TRBJ1-1	NA	TRBV19	CASRVGANTEAFF	TGTGCCAGTCGGGTCGGCGCAAACACTGAAGCTTTCTTT
NA	TRBJ2-5	NA	TRBV6-1	CASTDYNYQETQYF	TGTGCCAGCACAGACTACAATTACCAAGAGACCCAGTACTTC
TRBD1	TRBJ1-5	NA	TRBV28	CASSLTGGAGNQPQHF	TGTGCCAGCAGTCTTACAGGGGGCGCGGGCAATCAGCCCCAGCATTTT
NA	TRBJ2-2	once	TRBV2	CASSKDSYTGELFF	TGTGCCAGCAGTAAAGACAGCTACACCGGGGAGCTGTTTTTT
NA	TRBJ1-1	NA	TRBV11-3	CASSLVGVPGGNTEAFF	TGTGCCAGCAGCTTAGTAGGGGTGCCCGGGGGAAACACTGAAGCTTTCTTT
TRBD1	TRBJ2-3	NA	TRBV27	CASSLSKTGGFSDTQYF	TGTGCCAGCAGTTTATCGAAGACAGGGGGTTTCTCAGATACGCAGTATTTT
NA	TRBJ2-7	NA	TRBV4-3	CASSQDWPPRGVGYEQYF	TGCGCCAGCAGCCAAGATTGGCCCCCTCGCGGGGTGGGGTACGAGCAGTACTTC
NA	TRBJ2-1	NA	TRBV6-5	CASTRDMSSYNEQFF	TGTGCCAGCACCCGAGACATGAGCTCCTACAATGAGCAGTTCTTC
NA	TRBJ2-7	NA	TRBV18	CASSPTESYEQYF	TGTGCCAGCTCACCGACAGAATCCTACGAGCAGTACTTC
NA	TRBJ2-3	NA	TRBV2	CASSDWPLSTDTQYF	TGTGCCAGCAGTGATTGGCCCCTGAGTACAGATACGCAGTATTTT
NA	TRBJ2-7	NA	TRBV6-1	CASSDWGSYEQYF	TGTGCCAGCAGTGATTGGGGAAGCTACGAGCAGTACTTC
TRBD2	TRBJ2-2	NA	TRBV4-2	CASSQDTGGPAGELFF	TGTGCCAGCAGCCAAGATACGGGAGGGCCTGCCGGGGAGCTGTTTTTT
NA	TRBJ2-7	NA	TRBV4-3	CASSQDKADVIEQYF	TGCGCCAGCAGCCAAGATAAAGCCGATGTAATAGAGCAGTACTTC
NA	TRBJ1-2	NA	TRBV7-9	CASSWPRTENDYGYGYTF	TGTGCCAGCAGCTGGCCTCGGACGGAGAACGATTATGGCTATGGCTACACCTTC
NA	TRBJ2-7	NA	TRBV11-2	CASSLVFTASYEQYF	TGTGCCAGCAGCTTAGTTTTCACGGCCTCCTACGAGCAGTACTTC
NA	TRBJ2-3	NA	TRBV5-4	CACWEWTMGADTQYF	TGTGCCTGTTGGGAATGGACTATGGGTGCGGATACGCAGTATTTT
TRBD1	TRBJ1-1	NA	TRBV25-1	CASSEQGASEAFF	TGTGCCAGCAGTGAACAGGGGGCTTCTGAAGCTTTCTTT